This T cell receptor (beta chain) was recovered during a study of beta chain features in type 1 diabetes (dated 2018 in TCRdb). Concerning the study at large: Mean age, gender distribution, total cell number and subset yield were not different between patients and healthy donors. Across all samples, 107,917,701 sorted cells were examined, and cell number per subset correlated strongly with RNA yield. The study compared TCRB repertoires of sorted circulating CD4+ T cell subsets between recently diagnosed type 1 diabetes patients and matched healthy donors. Regulatory and stem cell-like memory subsets were obtained from only 8 patients and about 8 healthy donors, while naive and central memory subsets were obtained from all 28 donors. Overall results and qualifications from the work: Fewer insertions and more nucleotide deletions at VDJ recombination sites were observed in patients with type 1 diabetes, implying thymic rearrangement abnormalities. PCR might favor shorter templates, but patient and control samples were amplified and corrected together, so any skew would affect both groups equally. HLA sub-analyses involved small numbers of individuals, so any influence of HLA type on TCRB rearrangement remained unresolved. A moderate but significant shortening of TCRB CDR3 length was observed in type 1 diabetes patients in all four CD4+ subsets. Because cDNA rather than genomic DNA was sequenced, highly expressing activated cells could have been over-represented, although no difference in activation and CD3 levels was found between groups. The naive, central memory and regulatory TCRB repertoires appeared to resemble one another more closely among patients than among healthy donors.

This clone was seen a few times. Its antigen target is currently unknown. Base qualities were left out, and no much larger clone turns up one base away. Each donor gave one peripheral blood draw, approximately 110 mL on average, collected into heparinised tubes. A BD FACSAria II was used to sort naive, central memory, regulatory and stem cell-like memory CD4+ T cells with a panel that included CD45RO, CCR7, CD25, CD127, CD95 and CD27. All sorted populations exceeded 95% purity. PBMCs were isolated immediately by Lymphoprep density gradient centrifugation and stained directly without culture. So that batch effects would be minimized, each experiment stained and sorted samples in pairs, pairing one healthy donor with one patient. The High Capacity cDNA Reverse Transcription Kit was used to reverse transcribe all of the isolated RNA, meaning that expressed TCRB transcripts were what got sequenced. Naive, central memory and regulatory T cell samples underwent deep immunoSEQ sequencing, averaging roughly 3.4 million total reads per sample. Sorted cells were lysed in RLT buffer, and RNA was extracted using DNase-treated RNeasy Micro or Mini kits according to cell number. To prevent cross-contamination, every cell subset was processed on its own, while patient and healthy donor samples were processed together. Using the immunoSEQ multiplex PCR, TCRB sequences were amplified from cDNA into 87-bp fragments spanning the CDR3 region. The amplicons were sequenced using the Illumina HiSeq platform. In the source study's methods: PCR bias was corrected computationally using synthetic template baselines, and reads within Hamming distance 2 were collapsed, with unmergeable singletons discarded. Reads were aligned against IMGT to assign V, D and J genes, CDR3 length and insertions or deletions at six rearrangement sites. Within each subset, clonotype counts were normalized to the number of sorted cells before true diversity and Gini coefficients were calculated with the tcR R package. Repertoire sharing was quantified using the overlap coefficient calculated on TCRB nucleotide sequences. Out-of-frame TCRB sequences from naive cells were analyzed to stand in for the pre-selection repertoire. TCRdb retrieved this table from immuneACCESS and kept in-frame rearrangements only. Not all clones are present; in checked studies, unresolved V genes account for under half, and no reason is known for the remainder. V and J calls and clone size are given by that table; D and trimming were obtained from the DNA. The sample profile shows under 300,000 clones; roughly 14% of them were found once. The biggest ten clones account for almost 0.02% of the sample.

The germline V gene (reference sequence) gives CDR1 as GTSNPN and CDR2 as SVGIG. The CDR3 covers 11 residues, taking in both the cysteine and the phenylalanine. This entry keeps only the CDR3 DNA: 33 bases, framed from base 1. The sequencing input was naive CD4+ T cells from blood. The sample's cell subset or site label, in plain terms: true naive CD4+ T cells. This receptor chain uses TRBV30 and TRBJ1-4; TRBD1 is perhaps the D gene, given 6 matching bases. The origin of this receptor is a man aged 25-45 years with type 1 diabetes. The DNA is as follows: TGTGCTCTCACAAGGGGGAGAGAACTGTTTTTT. This translates into CALTRGRELFF.